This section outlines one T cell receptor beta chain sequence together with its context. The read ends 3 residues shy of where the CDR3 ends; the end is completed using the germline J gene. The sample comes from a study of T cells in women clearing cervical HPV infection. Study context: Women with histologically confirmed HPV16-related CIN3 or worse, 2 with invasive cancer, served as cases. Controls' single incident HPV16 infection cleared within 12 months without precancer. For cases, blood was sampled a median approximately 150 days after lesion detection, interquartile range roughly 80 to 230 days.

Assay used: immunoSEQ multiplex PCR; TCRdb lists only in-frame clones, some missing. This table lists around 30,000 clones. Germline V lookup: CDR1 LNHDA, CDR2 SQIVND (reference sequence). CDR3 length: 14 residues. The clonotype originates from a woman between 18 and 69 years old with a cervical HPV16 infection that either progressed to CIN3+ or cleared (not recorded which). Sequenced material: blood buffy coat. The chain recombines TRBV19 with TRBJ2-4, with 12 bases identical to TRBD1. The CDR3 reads CASRSRDRGLGQYF. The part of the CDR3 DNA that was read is TGTGCCAGTAGGTCCCGGGACAGGGGGCTCGGT. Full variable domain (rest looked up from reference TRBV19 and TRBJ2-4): DGGITQSPKYLFRKEGQNVTLSCEQNLNHDAMYWYRQDPGQGLRLIYYSQIVNDFQKGDIAEGYSVSREKKESFPLTVTSAQKNPTAFYLCASRSRDRGLGQYFGAGTRLSVL.